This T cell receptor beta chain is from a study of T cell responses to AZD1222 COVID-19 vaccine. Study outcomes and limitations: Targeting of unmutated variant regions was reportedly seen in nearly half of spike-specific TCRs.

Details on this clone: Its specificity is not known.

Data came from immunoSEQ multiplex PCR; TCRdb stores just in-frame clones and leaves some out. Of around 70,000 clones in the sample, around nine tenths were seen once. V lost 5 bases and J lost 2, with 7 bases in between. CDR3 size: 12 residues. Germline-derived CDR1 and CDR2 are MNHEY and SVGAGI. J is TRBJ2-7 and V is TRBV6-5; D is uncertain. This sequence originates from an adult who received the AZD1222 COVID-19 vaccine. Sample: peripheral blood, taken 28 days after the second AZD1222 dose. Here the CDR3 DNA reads TGTGCCAGCAGTACCTTAACCTACGAGCAGTACTTC. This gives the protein CASSTLTYEQYF.